A single sample gave rise to the 19 T cell receptor beta chains below, sequenced in a study of blood T cell repertoires in COVID-19. Generated by immunoSEQ multiplex PCR, the TCRdb table keeps only in-frame clones and is missing some. The table records roughly 64,000 clones, just over 85% of them present only once. Sequencing input: peripheral blood. These receptors all come from a middle-aged man with acute or convalescent COVID-19.

This clone has only one observation. The rearrangement joins TRBV9 to TRBJ1-1, with D hard to call. Trimming cost V 1 base and J 1 base, with 11 bases left between them. The CDR3 has 15 amino acids. Germline V gene sequence: CDR1 SGDLS, CDR2 YYNGEE. The CDR3 DNA reads TGTGCCAGCAGCGTACAACCAGATTCGAACACTGAAGCTTTCTTT. Residues: CASSVQPDSNTEAFF.

V is TRBV5-1 and J is TRBJ2-7, with TRBD2 matching over 14 bases. Trimming took 0 bases from V and 6 from J; bases not matched to a gene: 5. Germline lookup yields CDR1 SGHRS and CDR2 YFSETQ. The CDR3 is made up of 16 amino acids. The CDR3 sequence: CASSLGLAGGPGEQYF. The CDR3 DNA reads as TGCGCCAGCAGCTTGGGACTAGCGGGGGGGCCCGGCGAGCAGTACTTC.

The chain is built from TRBV19 and TRBJ1-4, with 7 bases aligning to TRBD1. The trim removed 5 bases at V and 8 bases at J, leaving 14 bases unmatched. The germline gives CDR1 LNHDA, CDR2 SQIVND (reference sequence). The CDR3 has 16 residues. The DNA of the CDR3 is TGTGCCAGTAGTTCGCAGATAAGGGGGCTGGGGGAAAAACTGTTTTTT. Translated, it gives CASSSQIRGLGEKLFF.

V is TRBV24-1 and J is TRBJ1-6; 10 bases are shared with TRBD1. The CDR3 contains 15 residues. Germline CDR1 KGHDR, CDR2 SFDVKD. Trimming cost V 8 bases and J 7 bases; bases outside gene matches: 7. The CDR3 bases are TGTGCCACCACTGCGACAGGGGGCCGGAATTCACCCCTCCACTTT. Its protein product is CATTATGGRNSPLHF.

The chain couples TRBV5-1 to TRBJ2-7; a possible D gene is TRBD1 (5 bases). CDR1 and CDR2 from the germline V gene are SGHRS and YFSETQ. V lost 6 bases and J lost 1, with 20 bases in between. The CDR3 totals 16 residues. This chain's CDR3 is CASKQGEATPSYEQYF. CDR3 nucleotides: TGCGCCAGCAAGCAGGGTGAGGCTACGCCTTCCTACGAGCAGTACTTC.

The V call is TRBV18, the J call TRBJ1-5, with D perhaps TRBD1 (5 bases). Trimming stripped 3 bases from V and 6 bases from J, with 18 bases between. The CDR3 covers 16 residues. Per germline, CDR1 KGHSH and CDR2 LQKENI. The CDR3 region is CASSPENRQASQPQHF. CDR3 bases: TGTGCCAGCTCACCCGAGAACAGGCAAGCAAGTCAGCCCCAGCATTTT.

This clone was picked up one time. This rearrangement joins TRBV14 to TRBJ1-2; D unclear. The V gene lost 1 base and the J gene lost 7 bases, with 10 bases spanning the gap. Germline CDR1 is SGHDN and CDR2 is FVKESK. This CDR3 contains 13 residues. For the CDR3, the DNA is TGTGCCAGCAGCCAAGTCAGAGGCAGTGGCTACACCTTC. This codes for CASSQVRGSGYTF.

This clone turned up a few times. The chain uses TRBV29-1 and TRBJ1-1; maybe TRBD1 (5 bases). CDR3 size: 15 residues. Looked up from germline, CDR1 is SQVTM and CDR2 is ANQGSEA. Between the trimmed V and J ends, which lost 8 bases and 1 base, there was a span of 20 bases. CDR3 residues: CSTRRGSGGNTEAFF. The CDR3 DNA follows: TGCAGCACGAGGCGGGGAAGTGGGGGGAACACTGAAGCTTTCTTT. The variable domain in full, completed from reference TRBV29-1 and TRBJ1-1, reads SAVISQKPSRDICQRGTSLTIQCQVDSQVTMMFWYRQQPGQSLTLIATANQGSEATYESGFVIDKFPISRPNLTFSTLTVSNMSPEDSSIYLCSTRRGSGGNTEAFFGQGTRLTVV.

The rearrangement joins TRBV5-1 to TRBJ2-2; TRBD1 matches at 7 bases. Germline V gene sequence: CDR1 SGHRS, CDR2 YFSETQ. The V and J ends lost 0 bases and 6 bases, in that order; junction bases with no gene match: 8. The CDR3 is made up of 16 amino acids. DNA for the CDR3: TGCGCCAGCAGCTTGGGAGCCCAAGGGACAGCCGGGGAGCTGTTTTTT. It specifies CASSLGAQGTAGELFF.

The rearrangement links TRBV9 to TRBJ2-5; the match to TRBD2 covers 9 bases. Germline V gene sequence: CDR1 SGDLS, CDR2 YYNGEE. The CDR3 runs 16 residues. After removal of 0 bases from V and 1 base from J, the junction contained 4 bases not matched to a gene. For the CDR3, the DNA is TGTGCCAGCAGCGTAGGGAGTAGCGGGGGCCAAGAGACCCAGTACTTC. As protein: CASSVGSSGGQETQYF.

The genes are TRBV30 and TRBJ1-6; maybe TRBD1 (5 bases). The V end was cut by 4 bases, the J end by 2 bases, with 12 bases between. Germline-derived CDR1 and CDR2 are GTSNPN and SVGIG (reference sequence). CDR3 length equals 15 residues. This CDR3 is CAWMADRTYNSPLHF. The CDR3 nucleotides are TGTGCCTGGATGGCCGACAGAACCTATAATTCACCCCTCCACTTT.

The chain employs TRBV2 and TRBJ1-5; 9 bases align to TRBD1. The V segment lost 5 bases and the J segment 7 bases; nucleotides outside the gene matches: 9. Germline CDR1 reads SNHLY; CDR2 reads FYNNEI. The CDR3 loop spans 15 amino acids. The CDR3: CASSSDRGRQQPQHF. The CDR3 DNA is TGTGCCAGCAGTTCGGACAGGGGCCGTCAACAGCCCCAGCATTTT.

The chain links TRBV7-9 to TRBJ1-6, with 7 bases lining up with TRBD1. V shed 5 bases and J 5 bases; nucleotides not matched to a gene: 6. This CDR3 contains 15 residues. Germline values: CDR1 SEHNR, CDR2 FQNEAQ (reference sequence). The CDR3 here is CASSRRQGDNSPLHF. CDR3 nucleotides: TGTGCCAGCAGCCGCAGACAGGGAGATAATTCACCCCTCCACTTT.

The chain couples TRBV3-1 (or the pseudogene TRBV3-2) to TRBJ2-3; perhaps TRBD2 as D (6 bases). CDR1 and CDR2 (germline): LGHDT, YNNKEL (reference sequence). Trimming stripped 0 bases from V and 8 bases from J, with 18 bases between. The length of the CDR3 is 16 residues. The CDR3 is CASSQEGAGSVGTQYF. The DNA for the CDR3 is TGTGCCAGCAGCCAAGAAGGCGCGGGGAGTGTCGGTACGCAGTATTTT.

The rearrangement uses TRBV2 and TRBJ1-4, with D tentatively TRBD1 (6 bases). V was shortened by 8 bases and J by 0 bases, with 16 bases between the two germline ends. Germline CDR1 and CDR2: SNHLY and FYNNEI. CDR3 length equals 16 residues. In nucleotides, the CDR3 is TGTGCCAGCTGTAAGGGGGTCACTACAACTAATGAAAAACTGTTTTTT. It translates to CASCKGVTTTNEKLFF.

This chain connects TRBV2 to TRBJ1-1, with 7 bases aligning to TRBD1. With 6 bases clipped from V and 1 base from J, the junction kept 2 bases outside the gene matches. The CDR3 runs 13 residues. Germline V CDR1 and CDR2: SNHLY, FYNNEI. CDR3 amino acids: CASRQGPNTEAFF. CDR3 coding DNA: TGTGCCAGCAGACAGGGGCCGAACACTGAAGCTTTCTTT. The entire variable domain, with the rest obtained from reference TRBV2 and TRBJ1-1, is as follows: EPEVTQTPSHQVTQMGQEVILRCVPISNHLYFYWYRQILGQKVEFLVSFYNNEISEKSEIFDDQFSVERPDGSNFTLKIRSTKLEDSAMYFCASRQGPNTEAFFGQGTRLTVV.

This clone was detected only once. CDR3 residues: CAWTRTGSAGELFF. As DNA, the CDR3 is TGTGCCTGGACGCGGACAGGGTCGGCCGGGGAGCTGTTTTTT. The rearrangement links TRBV30 to TRBJ2-2; 8 bases are shared with TRBD1. This CDR3 comprises 14 residues. The V gene end was trimmed by 4 bases and the J gene end by 6 bases; junction bases not matched to a gene: 7. CDR1 and CDR2 from the germline V gene are GTSNPN and SVGIG (reference sequence).

Written as DNA, the CDR3 is TGTGCCACCAGTGATCGGACAGGGCCAGGGGATGGCTACACCTTC. This translates into CATSDRTGPGDGYTF. V usage is TRBV24-1 and J usage is TRBJ1-2; 8 bases map to TRBD1. The CDR3 sequence is 15 residues long. Trimming cost V 3 bases and J 6 bases; bases outside gene matches: 8. In germline, CDR1 is KGHDR, CDR2 SFDVKD.

The chain combines TRBV7-6 with TRBJ2-7; 9 bases are a match to TRBD1. Germline values: CDR1 SGHVS, CDR2 FNYEAQ. The CDR3 totals 15 residues. Trimming cost V 1 base and J 4 bases; bases outside gene matches: 5. The CDR3 here is CASSLGGTGYYEQYF. CDR3 sequence (DNA): TGTGCCAGCAGCTTAGGGGGGACAGGGTATTACGAGCAGTACTTC.